The clone carrying this T cell receptor beta chain was detected only a few times. Its antigen is not known. Trimming cost V 9 bases and J 2 bases; bases outside gene matches: 4. The CDR3 consists of 13 residues. From germline, CDR1 is LNHDA and CDR2 SQIVND (reference sequence). Primers included in the PCR were 60 Vbeta and 13 Jbeta primers. TCRdb's copy holds only in-frame clones and misses some; the assay was immunoSEQ multiplex PCR. Of approximately 150,000 clones listed, over 60% are singletons. These data come from a study of cytomegalovirus exposure and HLA in healthy donors. Study results and limitations: Later analysis suggested most CMV-associated TCR beta chains were HLA-restricted. Reported results showed that the classifier diagnosed cytomegalovirus status with high specificity and sensitivity. Rarity characterized most TCR sequences, yet some public TCRs appeared in many donors.

The rearrangement uses TRBV19 and TRBJ2-1, with 7 bases identical to TRBD1. The material sequenced was PBMCs. The clonotype comes from a man aged 40-55 years in good health and CMV-seronegative. The CDR3 sequence is CASRGFPYNEQFF. CDR3 nucleotides: TGTGCCAGCAGGGGGTTCCCCTACAATGAGCAGTTCTTC. The full variable domain, rest sourced from reference TRBV19 and TRBJ2-1, is DGGITQSPKYLFRKEGQNVTLSCEQNLNHDAMYWYRQDPGQGLRLIYYSQIVNDFQKGDIAEGYSVSREKKESFPLTVTSAQKNPTAFYLCASRGFPYNEQFFGPGTRLTVL.